This T cell receptor (beta chain) was sequenced during a study of T cell changes during pregnancy in multiple sclerosis (dated by TCRdb to the late 2010s). About the study as a whole: In women with multiple sclerosis, the researchers looked at how the T cell repertoire shifted as pregnancy progressed.

In the case of this clone: Its antigen remains undetermined. Per-nucleotide qualities are absent, and no much larger clonotype sits a single base away.

The method behind the library was the immunoSEQ multiplex PCR assay. Drawn from immuneACCESS, this table holds only the in-frame rearrangements with V and J called that TCRdb kept. Clones are partly lost; checked studies trace under half to an unresolved V gene and leave the rest unexplained. This sample comprises about 39,000 clones, approximately 92% of them detected only once. Of the sample, over 1.5% is held by the ten largest clones. The sequencing used CD4+ T cells from peripheral blood mononuclear cells, collected after pregnancy. This receptor was obtained from a female donor in good health, enrolled as a control in a pregnancy study.

The nucleotides are TGTGCCAGCAGCCAAGATTCGGTAGCGGGAGGATCCTACAATGAGCAGTTCTTC. It is translated as CASSQDSVAGGSYNEQFF. The chain is made from TRBV4-2 and TRBJ2-1, with TRBD2 identical over 10 junction bases. At the junction V is shortened by 0 bases and J by 1 base; bases outside the gene matches: 6. There are 18 amino acids in the CDR3, from cysteine to phenylalanine inclusive. The entry retains the CDR3 DNA only, 54 bases that are in frame from base 1. As encoded in the germline V gene, CDR1 is LGHNA while CDR2 is YNFKEQ.